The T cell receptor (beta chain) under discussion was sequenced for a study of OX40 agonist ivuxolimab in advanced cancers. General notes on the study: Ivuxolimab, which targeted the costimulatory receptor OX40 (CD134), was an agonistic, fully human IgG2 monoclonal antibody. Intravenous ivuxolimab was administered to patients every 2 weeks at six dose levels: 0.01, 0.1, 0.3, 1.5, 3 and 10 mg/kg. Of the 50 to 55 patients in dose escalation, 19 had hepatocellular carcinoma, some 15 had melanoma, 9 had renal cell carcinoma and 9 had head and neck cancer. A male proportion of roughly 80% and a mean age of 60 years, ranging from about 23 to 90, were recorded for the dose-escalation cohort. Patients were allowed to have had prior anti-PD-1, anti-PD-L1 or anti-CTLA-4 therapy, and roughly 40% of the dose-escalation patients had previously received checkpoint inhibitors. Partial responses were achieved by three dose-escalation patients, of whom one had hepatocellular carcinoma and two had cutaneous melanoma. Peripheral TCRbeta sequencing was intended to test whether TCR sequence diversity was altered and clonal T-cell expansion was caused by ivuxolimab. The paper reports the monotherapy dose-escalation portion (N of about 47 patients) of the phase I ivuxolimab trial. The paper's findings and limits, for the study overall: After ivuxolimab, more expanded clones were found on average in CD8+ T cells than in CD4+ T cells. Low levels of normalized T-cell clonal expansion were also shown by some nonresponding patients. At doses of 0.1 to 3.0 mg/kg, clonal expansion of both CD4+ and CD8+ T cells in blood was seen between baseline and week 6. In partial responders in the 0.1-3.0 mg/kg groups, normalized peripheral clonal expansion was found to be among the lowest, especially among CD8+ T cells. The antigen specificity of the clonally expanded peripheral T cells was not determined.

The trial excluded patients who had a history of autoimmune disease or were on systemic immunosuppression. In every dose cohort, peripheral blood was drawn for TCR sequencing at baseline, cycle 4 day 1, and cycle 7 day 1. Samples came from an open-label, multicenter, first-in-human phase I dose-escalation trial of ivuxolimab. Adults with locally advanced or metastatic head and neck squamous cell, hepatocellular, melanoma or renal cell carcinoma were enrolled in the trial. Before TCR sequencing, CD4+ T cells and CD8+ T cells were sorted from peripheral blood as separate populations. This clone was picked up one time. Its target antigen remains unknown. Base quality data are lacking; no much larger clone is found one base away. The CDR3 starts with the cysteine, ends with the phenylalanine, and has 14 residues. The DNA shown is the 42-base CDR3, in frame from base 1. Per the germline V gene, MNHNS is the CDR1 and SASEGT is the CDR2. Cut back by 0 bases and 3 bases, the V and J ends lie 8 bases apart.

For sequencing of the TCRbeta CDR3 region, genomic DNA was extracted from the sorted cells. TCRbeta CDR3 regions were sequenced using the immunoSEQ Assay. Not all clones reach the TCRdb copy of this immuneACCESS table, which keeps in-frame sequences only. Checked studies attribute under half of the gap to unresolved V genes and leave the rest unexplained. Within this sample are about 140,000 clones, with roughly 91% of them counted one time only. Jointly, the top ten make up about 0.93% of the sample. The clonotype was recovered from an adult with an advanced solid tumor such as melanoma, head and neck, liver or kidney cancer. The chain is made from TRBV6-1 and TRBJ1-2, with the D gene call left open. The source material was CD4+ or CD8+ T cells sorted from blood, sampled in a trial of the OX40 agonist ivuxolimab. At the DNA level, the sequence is TGTGCCAGCAGTGAAGCTGCTGAGTACTATGGCTACACCTTC. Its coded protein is CASSEAAEYYGYTF.